Below are 24 T cell receptor beta chains sequenced from a single sample in a study. TCRdb itself ran the 5' RACE reads through MiXCR, one entry per CDR3 protein. The repertoire holds roughly 6,100 distinct CDR3 sequences, with under 75% as singletons. Sequenced material: memory CD4+ T cells sorted from a lymph node. Subset denoted: memory CD4+ T cells, CD4+CD45RO+CD25-. The receptors stem from a female donor with breast cancer.

V gene TRBV6-5 combines with J gene TRBJ1-2, with D tentatively TRBD1 (6 bases). The CDR3 is 15 amino acids. V was trimmed by 6 bases and J by 4 bases, leaving 18 bases between them. Germline CDR1 and CDR2: MNHEY and SVGAGI. Here the CDR3 reads CASRPRLQGFYGYTF. CDR3 in DNA: TGTGCCAGCAGACCAAGGTTACAGGGCTTCTATGGCTACACCTTC.

Points on this clonotype: Germline and junction disagree at one end, which may indicate a read error. The chain uses TRBV6-5 and TRBJ1-1, with TRBD1 matching over 9 bases. The CDR3 is 14 amino acids. Germline CDR1 MNHEY, CDR2 SVGAGI. The CDR3 reads CASSTGGTWTEAFF. In DNA form, the CDR3 reads TGTGCCAGCAGCACAGGGGGCACGTGGACTGAAGCCTTCTTT.

The J gene is TRBJ2-3, the V gene TRBV12-3 or TRBV12-4; D call uncertain. The CDR3 is made up of 15 amino acids. Trimming removed 7 bases at V and 1 base at J, with 15 bases between. In DNA form, the CDR3 reads TGTGCCAGCACCCTCGCGTTGACCCGCACAGATACGCAGTATTTT. Residues: CASTLALTRTDTQYF.

As for this clonotype: A read error is likely, as this CDR3 ends without the conserved phenylalanine or tryptophan. The chain uses TRBV15 and TRBJ1-5; D is unclear. Trimming cost V 3 bases and J 7 bases, with 16 bases left between them. CDR1 is LNHNV and CDR2 is YYDKDF in the germline V gene (reference sequence). The length of the CDR3 is 15 residues. The chain's CDR3 is CATSSNTLSGQPQHL. CDR3 nucleotides: TGTGCCACCAGCAGTAATACCCTAAGCGGCCAGCCCCAGCATCTT.

The chain links TRBV7-8 to TRBJ2-1, with D possibly called TRBD1 or TRBD2 (6 bases each). Between the trimmed V and J ends, which lost 4 bases and 1 base, there was a span of 11 bases. Per the germline V gene, CDR1 is SGHVS and CDR2 is FQNEAQ. The CDR3 length is 15 residues. CDR3 sequence reads: CASSSRGASYNEQFF. The DNA of the CDR3 is TGTGCCAGCAGCTCAAGGGGGGCGTCCTACAATGAGCAGTTCTTC.

The sample holds a few counts of this clonotype. CDR3 sequence (DNA): TGTGCCAGCGATAGGGGCGAGACCCAGTACTTC. This encodes CASDRGETQYF. This chain joins TRBV6-1 and TRBJ2-5; TRBD1 is a possible D gene (5 bases). The CDR3 length is 11 residues. Trimming removed 8 bases from V and 5 bases from J, with 9 bases in between. Looked up from germline, CDR1 is MNHNS and CDR2 is SASEGT.

This clonotype was counted between two and nine times. The V gene is TRBV7-6, the J gene TRBJ1-3; D not certain. V shed 2 bases and J shed 8 bases, with 10 bases lying between them. The CDR3 is made up of 13 amino acids. Germline CDR1 and CDR2: SGHVS and FNYEAQ. CDR3 loop: CASSLPSSDTIYF. CDR3 DNA sequence: TGTGCCAGCAGCTTACCCTCCTCGGACACCATATATTTT.

Remarks on this clonotype: Lacking the conserved final phenylalanine or tryptophan, this CDR3 likely reflects a read error. The chain employs TRBV7-9 and TRBJ2-5; weak D call: TRBD2 (5 bases). Germline V gives CDR1 SEHNR, CDR2 FQNEAQ (reference sequence). Between the trimmed V and J ends, which lost 5 bases and 5 bases, there was a span of 21 bases. The CDR3 is made up of 16 amino acids. The CDR3 region is CASSPAGNRGSETQYL. The CDR3 DNA sequence: TGTGCCAGCAGCCCCGCTGGGAACAGAGGGAGCGAGACCCAGTACCTC.

J is TRBJ1-1 and V is TRBV12-3 or TRBV12-4; TRBD1 agrees at 8 bases. The CDR3 length is 15 residues. Trimming took 5 bases from V and 6 from J; bases not matched to a gene: 11. DNA for the CDR3: TGTGCCAGCAGTCCCAGGACAGGGAGGGTCGCTGAAGCTTTCTTT. Its protein is CASSPRTGRVAEAFF.

This clonotype has just one count. The V gene is TRBV29-1, the J gene TRBJ1-1; TRBD1 matches 8 bases. V shed 6 bases and J 3 bases; nucleotides not matched to a gene: 6. Per the germline V gene, CDR1 is SQVTM and CDR2 is ANQGSEA. This CDR3 is built from 13 residues. The DNA of the CDR3 is TGCAGCGTCGAGGGACAGGAGTACACTGAAGCTTTCTTT. Its translation: CSVEGQEYTEAFF.

The chain recombines TRBV5-1 with TRBJ2-5, with D unresolved. Trimming removed 0 bases at V and 3 bases at J, with 9 bases between. Germline V gene data show CDR1 as SGHRS and CDR2 as YFSETQ. The CDR3 extends over 14 amino acids. CDR3 in amino acids: CASSLASQEETQYF. The DNA of the CDR3 is TGCGCCAGCAGCTTGGCATCCCAGGAAGAGACCCAGTACTTC.

The chain recombines TRBV7-9 with TRBJ1-1; 8 bases match TRBD1. This CDR3 is built from 16 residues. CDR1 and CDR2 (germline): SEHNR, FQNEAQ (reference sequence). Trimming at V came to 0 bases and at J to 6 bases, leaving 9 bases not matched to a gene. The CDR3 reads CASSLALGQGHAEAFF. The CDR3 coding sequence is TGTGCCAGCAGCTTAGCGCTCGGACAGGGACACGCTGAAGCTTTCTTT.

The V and J genes are TRBV3-1 and TRBJ2-1, with 8 bases matching TRBD2. V lost 6 bases to trimming and J lost 12 bases; unmatched junction nucleotides: 7. CDR1 LGHDT and CDR2 YNNKEL come from the germline V gene (reference sequence). CDR3 length: 12 residues. Here the CDR3 reads CASSLGLAVQFF. The CDR3 DNA sequence: TGTGCCAGCAGTCTAGGACTAGCCGTGCAGTTCTTC.

CDR3 nucleotides: TGCAGTGCTTCAGGGGACCCGAACACTGAAGCTTTCTTT. Its translation: CSASGDPNTEAFF. V is TRBV20-1 and J is TRBJ1-1, with D possibly TRBD1 on 6 matching bases. The length of the CDR3 is 13 residues. CDR1 is DFQATT and CDR2 is SNEGSKA in the germline V gene (reference sequence). Trimming shortened V by 5 bases and J by 1 base, and 11 bases separated the two germline ends.

The chain carries TRBV10-3 and TRBJ2-7; no clear D. Trimming pared 2 bases from V and 7 bases from J, leaving 18 bases between. Germline loops: CDR1 ENHRY, CDR2 SYGVKD. The CDR3 covers 15 residues. This CDR3 reads CAISEGSAGPKEQYF. The CDR3 coding sequence is TGTGCCATCAGTGAGGGTTCGGCAGGTCCTAAGGAGCAGTACTTC.

This sequence joins TRBV6-1 and TRBJ1-5; 8 bases map to TRBD1. This CDR3 is 16 amino acids long. In germline, CDR1 is MNHNS, CDR2 SASEGT. Trimming at V came to 7 bases and at J to 7 bases, leaving 15 bases not matched to a gene. CDR3 region: CASKMVMGRGHQPQHF. CDR3 nucleotides: TGTGCCAGCAAAATGGTAATGGGCAGGGGGCACCAGCCCCAGCATTTT.

The chain joins TRBV29-1 to TRBJ1-5; TRBD1 matches at 8 bases. Per the germline V gene, CDR1 is SQVTM and CDR2 is ANQGSEA. Trimming took 6 bases from V and 4 from J; bases not matched to a gene: 8. This CDR3 contains 14 residues. CDR3 DNA sequence: TGCAGCGTATCCGGGACAGGAGGGAATCAGCCCCAGCATTTT. Translation gives CSVSGTGGNQPQHF.

This clonotype was picked up a small number of times. This chain links TRBV20-1 with TRBJ2-1, with D uncertain. V was shortened by 1 base and J by 9 bases, with 13 bases between the two germline ends. This CDR3 has 13 residues. Per the germline V gene, CDR1 is DFQATT and CDR2 is SNEGSKA (reference sequence). CDR3 sequence reads: CSARGTRQVEQFF. CDR3 sequence (DNA): TGCAGTGCTAGAGGGACGAGACAAGTTGAGCAGTTCTTC.

The V call is TRBV6-1, the J call TRBJ1-5; 9 nucleotides match TRBD1. This CDR3 has 16 amino acids. V was clipped by 5 bases and J by 6 bases; unmatched bases: 11. Germline lookup yields CDR1 MNHNS and CDR2 SASEGT. The CDR3 loop is CASSPQFGQGFQPQHF. In DNA form, the CDR3 reads TGTGCCAGCAGTCCCCAATTTGGACAGGGGTTTCAGCCCCAGCATTTT.

This clonotype was detected once. The chain recombines TRBV20-1 with TRBJ2-2; D unclear. Germline CDR1 is DFQATT and CDR2 is SNEGSKA (reference sequence). The CDR3 runs to 13 residues. Deletions cut 1 base from V and 4 bases from J, with 7 bases between. The CDR3 loop reads CSARVSSTGELFF. CDR3 DNA: TGCAGTGCTAGAGTTTCTTCCACCGGGGAGCTGTTTTTT.

This chain uses TRBV7-3 with TRBJ2-1; 10 bases map to TRBD1. The CDR3 covers 15 residues. J lost 4 bases, V lost 3 bases, and 3 bases had no gene match. Looked up from germline, CDR1 is SGHTA and CDR2 is FQGTGA. The CDR3 region has the DNA TGTGCCAGCAGCTTCGGGACAGGGGATTACAATGAGCAGTTCTTC. Its protein product is CASSFGTGDYNEQFF.

DNA for the CDR3: TGCGCCAGCAGCTTGAGTCAGGGGTTAAATTCACCCCTCCACTTT. It specifies CASSLSQGLNSPLHF. The chain has TRBV5-1 and TRBJ1-6, with D possibly TRBD1 on 6 matching bases. Germline V CDR1 and CDR2: SGHRS, YFSETQ. The CDR3 has 15 residues. V was trimmed by 1 base and J by 7 bases, leaving 12 bases between them.

With respect to this clonotype: A much bigger clone sits one base away, suggesting this may be a read error. This chain joins TRBV20-1 and TRBJ1-3; D is possibly TRBD1 (6 bases). The CDR3 runs to 14 residues. Germline loops: CDR1 DFQATT, CDR2 SNEGSKA (reference sequence). The CDR3 sequence: CSASIRQSGDTKYF. The DNA for the CDR3 is TGCAGTGCTAGTATTCGGCAGAGTGGGGACACCAAATATTTT.

This chain joins TRBV7-2 and TRBJ2-1; D gene unclear. The CDR3 totals 17 residues. V lost 2 bases and J lost 3, with 17 bases in between. CDR1 is SGHTA and CDR2 is FQGNSA in the germline V gene. The DNA of the CDR3 is TGTACCAGCAGCTTACGATCCGCCCTGGTTAGCTACAATGAGCAGTTCTTC. Encoded protein: CTSSLRSALVSYNEQFF.